The 17 T cell receptor beta chains given below trace back to one sample, sequenced in a study of shared clonotypes between healthy human individuals. Data came from immunoSEQ multiplex PCR; TCRdb stores just in-frame clones and leaves some out. The repertoire holds about 1.1 million clones, with more than 75% as singletons. The sequencing input was memory CD4+ T cells from PBMCs. Described subset: CD45RA-negative fraction. Receptor source: a man aged 18 to 30 in good health. Some clones in this sample may be carry-over from other donors' samples.

The chain has TRBV25-1 and TRBJ1-5; 7 bases agree with TRBD1. Germline trimming cut 5 bases from V and 5 bases from J; bases unmatched to any gene: 6. This CDR3 region has 14 residues. The germline CDR1 and CDR2 sequences are MGHDK and SYGVNS. The CDR3 sequence is CASSPTGFDQPQHF. The CDR3 region has the DNA TGTGCCAGCAGTCCGACAGGGTTTGATCAGCCCCAGCATTTT. Complete variable domain (other parts from reference TRBV25-1 and TRBJ1-5): EADIYQTPRYLVIGTGKKITLECSQTMGHDKMYWYQQDPGMELHLIHYSYGVNSTEKGDLSSESTVSRIRTEHFPLTLESARPSHTSQYLCASSPTGFDQPQHFGDGTRLSIL.

This chain uses TRBV18 with TRBJ2-5; D might be TRBD2 (6 bases). There are 13 residues in the CDR3. Germline CDR1 and CDR2: KGHSH and LQKENI. The V and J ends lost 4 bases and 5 bases respectively, with 11 bases between them. The CDR3 sequence: CASSLTSRETQYF. The DNA for the CDR3 is TGTGCCAGCTCACTGACTAGTAGGGAGACCCAGTACTTC.

V usage is TRBV10-3 and J usage is TRBJ2-7; D may match TRBD1 or TRBD2 (5 bases each). V was cut by 4 bases and J by 4 bases, with 26 bases left in between. CDR3 length: 18 residues. The germline V gene has CDR1 ENHRY and CDR2 SYGVKD. The CDR3 here is CAISANIPGASEGYEQYF. The CDR3 DNA sequence: TGTGCCATCAGTGCTAACATACCTGGGGCCTCAGAGGGGTACGAGCAGTACTTC.

The chain is built from TRBV5-1 and TRBJ2-5, with unresolved D. Trimming left V 0 bases short and J 2 bases short, with 11 bases between. Germline V CDR1 and CDR2: SGHRS, YFSETQ. The CDR3 loop spans 15 amino acids. Written as DNA, the CDR3 is TGCGCCAGCAGCTTGGACCGGGCGGATCAAGAGACCCAGTACTTC. Residues: CASSLDRADQETQYF.

Only a few counts were recorded for this clone. The chain links TRBV5-1 to TRBJ1-1; 7 nucleotides align to TRBD1. V dropped 4 bases and J dropped 2; count of bases not matched to a gene: 2. The CDR3 is made up of 13 amino acids. Germline V lookup: CDR1 SGHRS, CDR2 YFSETQ. CDR3 amino acids: CASSEGANTEAFF. CDR3 nucleotide sequence: TGCGCCAGCAGCGAGGGGGCAAACACTGAAGCTTTCTTT.

The chain couples TRBV5-1 to TRBJ1-1, with a tentative D call TRBD1 (6 bases). CDR3 size: 13 residues. From germline, CDR1 is SGHRS and CDR2 YFSETQ. V dropped 4 bases and J dropped 5 bases, with 12 bases sitting between them. The CDR3 reads CASSNTGMTEAFF. CDR3 in DNA: TGCGCCAGCAGCAACACAGGGATGACTGAAGCTTTCTTT.

The chain is built from TRBV5-1 and TRBJ1-2, with D uncertain. The CDR3 has 15 amino acids. Trimming removed 0 bases from V and 0 bases from J, with 9 bases in between. The V gene's germline CDR1 is SGHRS and CDR2 YFSETQ. CDR3 residues: CASSLGALSNYGYTF. CDR3 in DNA: TGCGCCAGCAGCTTGGGGGCATTATCTAACTATGGCTACACCTTC.

This chain joins TRBV7-3 and TRBJ2-7, with 9 positions matching TRBD1. Trimming at V came to 0 bases and at J to 2 bases, leaving 5 bases not matched to a gene. The germline gives CDR1 SGHTA, CDR2 FQGTGA. This CDR3 is built from 16 residues. The CDR3 is CASSLTATGGAYEQYF. Here the CDR3 DNA reads TGTGCCAGCAGCTTAACCGCGACAGGGGGAGCCTACGAGCAGTACTTC.

The sample holds many counts of this clone. The chain is built from TRBV7-8 and TRBJ2-7; TRBD2 matches at 8 bases. The J segment lost 2 bases and the V segment lost 9 bases, leaving 9 bases of the junction unmatched. This CDR3 has 14 residues. Per germline, CDR1 SGHVS and CDR2 FQNEAQ. Written as DNA, the CDR3 is TGTGCCAGTAGGGATTTAGCGGGAACCTACGAGCAGTACTTC. The encoded protein is CASRDLAGTYEQYF.

The rearrangement uses TRBV7-3 and TRBJ2-1; 9 bases line up with TRBD2. The V gene end was trimmed by 4 bases and the J gene end by 4 bases; junction bases not matched to a gene: 5. Germline CDR1 reads SGHTA; CDR2 reads FQGTGA. The CDR3 is made up of 15 amino acids. This CDR3 is CASSSGLAEYNEQFF. The CDR3 bases are TGTGCCAGCAGCTCGGGACTAGCAGAGTACAATGAGCAGTTCTTC.

This sequence joins TRBV6-5 and TRBJ2-7; D is unresolved. Trimming removed 8 bases from V and 2 bases from J, with 10 bases in between. In germline, CDR1 is MNHEY, CDR2 SVGAGI. This CDR3 has 12 amino acids. This CDR3 reads CASRANPYEQYF. The CDR3 DNA is TGTGCCAGCCGGGCCAACCCCTACGAGCAGTACTTC.

This clone has at least ten counts. The chain recombines TRBV7-9 with TRBJ1-1, with D tentatively TRBD1 (5 bases). Germline V gene sequence: CDR1 SEHNR, CDR2 FQNEAQ (reference sequence). V was shortened by 1 base and J by 7 bases, with 7 bases between the two germline ends. This CDR3 spans 12 amino acids. CDR3 DNA: TGTGCCAGCAGCTTAGGTGGGGGTGAAGCTTTCTTT. Its translation is CASSLGGGEAFF.

V and J are TRBV28 and TRBJ1-2; D is ambiguous. This CDR3 has 9 amino acids. Looked up from germline, CDR1 is MDHEN and CDR2 is SYDVKM. The CDR3 DNA reads as TGTGCTACAGTCCCTGGCTACACCTTC. Residues: CATVPGYTF.

The chain carries TRBV10-3 and TRBJ2-5; 10 bases are a match to TRBD2. V lost 2 bases and J lost 5; bases outside the gene matches: 11. The CDR3 has 17 amino acids. CDR1 is ENHRY, CDR2 SYGVKD, per germline. The CDR3 DNA follows: TGTGCCATCAGTGAGGGGAGCGGGAGGGATCGTGGGGAGACCCAGTACTTC. It encodes CAISEGSGRDRGETQYF.

On this clone: Other nucleotide sequences from this sample produce the same CDR3. This chain joins TRBV29-1 and TRBJ1-5; D uncertain. The germline V gene encodes CDR1 SQVTM and CDR2 ANQGSEA. The CDR3 extends over 12 amino acids. With 4 bases removed from V and 4 bases from J, the gap between germline ends came to 8 bases. DNA for the CDR3: TGCAGCGTTGCCAGCGGTAATCAGCCCCAGCATTTT. It yields the protein CSVASGNQPQHF. The variable domain in full, completed from reference TRBV29-1 and TRBJ1-5, reads SAVISQKPSRDICQRGTSLTIQCQVDSQVTMMFWYRQQPGQSLTLIATANQGSEATYESGFVIDKFPISRPNLTFSTLTVSNMSPEDSSIYLCSVASGNQPQHFGDGTRLSIL.

The chain carries TRBV28 and TRBJ2-2; maybe TRBD2 (6 bases). Germline CDR1 reads MDHEN; CDR2 reads SYDVKM. The CDR3 totals 15 residues. V lost 3 bases to trimming and J lost 5 bases, with 13 bases between them. CDR3 nucleotide sequence: TGTGCCAGCAGTTTCTTTATGGGGGGTACCGGGGAGCTGTTTTTT. Translating gives CASSFFMGGTGELFF.

The chain has TRBV6-1 and TRBJ2-7; D not certain. The germline V gene encodes CDR1 MNHNS and CDR2 SASEGT. This CDR3 contains 13 residues. The V end was cut by 7 bases, the J end by 2 bases, with 12 bases between. This CDR3 is CASTSTDAYEQYF. The CDR3 nucleotides are TGTGCCAGCACATCGACGGATGCCTACGAGCAGTACTTC.